The 32 T cell receptor beta chains presented below share a single source sample, sequenced in a study of PD-1 blockade in classical Hodgkin lymphoma. TCRdb's copy holds only in-frame clones and misses some; the assay was immunoSEQ multiplex PCR. The data contain 14,000 or so clones, about 80% of them seen just once; the ten biggest clones take up 24%. With no exception, relapse followed autologous stem cell transplantation in all patients, and brentuximab vedotin exposure varied. Sequencing was performed on peripheral blood mononuclear cells (PBMCs), taken at baseline. These receptors all come from a human donor with classical Hodgkin lymphoma.

The genes are TRBV2 and TRBJ1-5; D call uncertain. CDR1 and CDR2 from the germline V gene are SNHLY and FYNNEI. V shed 7 bases and J shed 3 bases, with 10 bases lying between them. The CDR3 loop spans 13 amino acids. The CDR3 region has the DNA TGTGCCAGCACTGGGGAGCTCAATCAGCCCCAGCATTTT. Translated, it gives CASTGELNQPQHF.

This rearrangement joins TRBV7-2 to TRBJ2-1, with D uncertain. This CDR3 is built from 15 residues. The V gene lost 5 bases and the J gene lost 0 bases, with 11 bases spanning the gap. Per the germline V gene, CDR1 is SGHTA and CDR2 is FQGNSA. The CDR3 loop reads CASSQGPSSYNEQFF. The CDR3 DNA reads TGTGCCAGCAGCCAAGGGCCGAGCTCCTACAATGAGCAGTTCTTC.

This chain uses TRBV2 with TRBJ2-5, with 13 bases aligning to TRBD2. Germline V gives CDR1 SNHLY, CDR2 FYNNEI. J was trimmed by 1 base and V by 6 bases; bases with no gene match: 2. CDR3 length: 15 residues. The CDR3: CASSWTSGGQETQYF. The CDR3 DNA is TGTGCCAGCAGCTGGACTAGCGGGGGCCAAGAGACCCAGTACTTC.

This chain links TRBV7-2 with TRBJ2-3; D is possibly TRBD1 or TRBD2 (5 bases each). Trimming cost V 1 base and J 0 bases, with 17 bases left between them. Germline CDR1 reads SGHTA; CDR2 reads FQGNSA. This CDR3 region has 18 residues. The CDR3 coding sequence is TGTGCCAGCAGCTTAGGTGAGGGGTTGATCCCTAGCACAGATACGCAGTATTTT. Translation gives CASSLGEGLIPSTDTQYF.

This clone was seen just once. V gene TRBV28 combines with J gene TRBJ2-1; 8 nucleotides match TRBD2. Trimming at V came to 5 bases and at J to 0 bases, leaving 3 bases not matched to a gene. The CDR3 is 15 amino acids. Germline CDR1 reads MDHEN; CDR2 reads SYDVKM. CDR3 protein: CASSSGGLSYNEQFF. CDR3 DNA: TGTGCCAGCAGTAGCGGGGGTCTCTCCTACAATGAGCAGTTCTTC.

The V gene is TRBV7-3, the J gene TRBJ2-5; 8 positions match TRBD1. J lost 5 bases, V lost 6 bases, and 11 bases had no gene match. CDR3 length: 15 residues. Per the germline V gene, CDR1 is SGHTA and CDR2 is FQGTGA. CDR3 sequence: CASSRGQGLLETQYF. The CDR3 DNA reads TGTGCCAGCAGTCGTGGACAGGGATTATTGGAGACCCAGTACTTC. The complete variable domain, with remaining parts taken from reference TRBV7-3 and TRBJ2-5, reads GAGVSQTPSNKVTEKGKYVELRCDPISGHTALYWYRQSLGQGPEFLIYFQGTGAADDSGLPNDRFFAVRPEGSVSTLKIQRTERGDSAVYLCASSRGQGLLETQYFGPGTRLLVL.

The chain joins TRBV5-1 to TRBJ1-2; D unresolved. The V gene lost 4 bases and the J gene lost 8 bases, with 15 bases spanning the gap. Germline CDR1 and CDR2: SGHRS and YFSETQ. CDR3 length equals 13 residues. The CDR3 loop is CASSRSGIGGYTF. The CDR3 nucleotides are TGCGCCAGCAGCCGGAGCGGGATAGGAGGCTACACCTTC.

This clone has just a few counts. The chain carries TRBV28 and TRBJ1-2; 12 positions agree with TRBD1. V lost 5 bases and J lost 4; bases outside the gene matches: 8. Germline V lookup: CDR1 MDHEN, CDR2 SYDVKM. The CDR3 has 16 residues. The DNA of the CDR3 is TGTGCCAGCAGTCCCGGGACAGGGGGCGCAGTCTATGGCTACACCTTC. It specifies CASSPGTGGAVYGYTF.

V usage is TRBV9 and J usage is TRBJ2-3, with TRBD1 matching 8 bases. The CDR3 runs to 16 residues. Germline CDR1 reads SGDLS; CDR2 reads YYNGEE. V lost 3 bases, J lost 0 bases, and 6 bases stayed unmatched. As DNA, the CDR3 is TGTGCCAGCAGCGACAGACAGGGGCCTAGCACAGATACGCAGTATTTT. Translating gives CASSDRQGPSTDTQYF.

The V call is TRBV21-1, the J call TRBJ1-5. TRBV21-1 is tagged as a pseudogene. This CDR3 has 15 residues. CDR3 nucleotides: TGTGCCAGCAGCGGGGCGGGGTTAAGCAATCAGCCCCAGCATTTT. Translated: CASSGAGLSNQPQHF.

The table lists this clone with a count of one. The chain links TRBV4-1 to TRBJ1-5, with 10 bases aligning to TRBD1. The CDR3 runs to 16 residues. With V trimmed by 3 bases and J by 4 bases, 6 bases remained unmatched. In germline, CDR1 is MGHRA, CDR2 YSYEKL. The CDR3 reads CASSHSTGGANQPQHF. CDR3 sequence (DNA): TGCGCCAGCAGCCATTCGACAGGGGGCGCGAATCAGCCCCAGCATTTT.

The chain is built from TRBV5-6 and TRBJ2-7; TRBD1 aligns across 8 bases. This CDR3 spans 14 amino acids. V was clipped by 3 bases and J by 1 base; unmatched bases: 3. The V gene's germline CDR1 is SGHDT and CDR2 YYEEEE. The CDR3 loop is CASSWTGPSYEQYF. In nucleotides, the CDR3 is TGTGCCAGCAGCTGGACAGGGCCGTCCTACGAGCAGTACTTC.

In its sample, this clone was seen once. The chain recombines TRBV10-3 with TRBJ2-3, with a possible D match to TRBD2 (6 bases). Germline V gene data show CDR1 as ENHRY and CDR2 as SYGVKD. The CDR3 has 16 residues. V was trimmed by 0 bases and J by 3 bases, leaving 13 bases between them. Written as DNA, the CDR3 is TGTGCCATCAGTGAGTCGATGATCGGGGGAACAGATACGCAGTATTTT. This encodes CAISESMIGGTDTQYF.

V is TRBV5-1 and J is TRBJ2-3, with D unclear. Germline values: CDR1 SGHRS, CDR2 YFSETQ. V was shortened by 1 base and J by 2 bases, with 11 bases between the two germline ends. The CDR3 extends over 15 amino acids. This chain's CDR3 is CASSLQAPLTDTQYF. Here the CDR3 DNA reads TGCGCCAGCAGCTTGCAGGCTCCGCTCACAGATACGCAGTATTTT. Full variable domain (missing parts from reference TRBV5-1 and TRBJ2-3): KAGVTQTPRYLIKTRGQQVTLSCSPISGHRSVSWYQQTPGQGLQFLFEYFSETQRNKGNFPGRFSGRQFSNSRSEMNVSTLELGDSALYLCASSLQAPLTDTQYFGPGTRLTVL.

V usage is TRBV7-2 and J usage is TRBJ1-6; 8 bases map to TRBD1. The CDR3 is 15 residues long. The germline V gene encodes CDR1 SGHTA and CDR2 FQGNSA. The ends lost 5 bases at V and 7 bases at J; junction bases unmatched: 7. This chain's CDR3 is CASSPGGAGNSPLHF. CDR3 nucleotide sequence: TGTGCCAGCAGCCCAGGGGGCGCGGGGAATTCACCCCTCCACTTT.

This sequence joins TRBV29-1 and TRBJ1-2; 7 nucleotides align to TRBD1. Trimming took 5 bases from V and 2 from J; bases not matched to a gene: 2. CDR1 and CDR2 (germline): SQVTM, ANQGSEA. This CDR3 region has 12 residues. The CDR3 loop reads CSVPGGNYGYTF. The CDR3 DNA reads as TGCAGCGTTCCAGGGGGAAACTATGGCTACACCTTC.

The V call is TRBV29-1, the J call TRBJ2-1, with D perhaps matching TRBD1 (5 bases). Germline CDR1 is SQVTM and CDR2 is ANQGSEA. The CDR3 totals 13 residues. The CDR3 bases are TGCATCATCTCGGGTGGAAGGGGCAATGAGCAGTTCTTC. Its translation is CIISGGRGNEQFF.

The chain carries TRBV5-6 and TRBJ2-1; 12 bases fit TRBD2. The CDR3 extends over 17 amino acids. Germline V gives CDR1 SGHDT, CDR2 YYEEEE. Trimming removed 1 base from V and 5 bases from J; junction bases left unmatched: 7. In nucleotides, the CDR3 is TGTGCCAGCAGCTTGATGCTAGCGGGGGGGCCCCACAATGAGCAGTTCTTC. It is translated as CASSLMLAGGPHNEQFF. Combining the CDR3 with reference TRBV5-6 and TRBJ2-1 gives the whole variable domain DAGVTQSPTHLIKTRGQQVTLRCSPKSGHDTVSWYQQALGQGPQFIFQYYEEEERQRGNFPDRFSGHQFPNYSSELNVNALLLGDSALYLCASSLMLAGGPHNEQFFGPGTRLTVL.

The chain links TRBV9 to TRBJ1-2; D is undetermined. CDR1 is SGDLS and CDR2 is YYNGEE in the germline V gene. V lost 0 bases and J lost 0, with 9 bases in between. The CDR3 length is 15 residues. The CDR3 loop reads CASSVGVSANYGYTF. The CDR3 DNA sequence: TGTGCCAGCAGCGTAGGGGTCTCAGCTAACTATGGCTACACCTTC.

V usage is TRBV18 and J usage is TRBJ2-2, with D uncertain. The V gene lost 3 bases and the J gene lost 6 bases, with 17 bases spanning the gap. The CDR3 spans 16 residues. CDR1 is KGHSH, CDR2 LQKENI, per germline. The CDR3 loop reads CASSPSGGKSSGELFF. The CDR3 nucleotides are TGTGCCAGCTCACCTTCAGGCGGAAAGAGTTCCGGGGAGCTGTTTTTT.

This chain connects TRBV6-5 to TRBJ2-5, with TRBD1 identical over 7 bases. With V trimmed by 5 bases and J by 2 bases, 8 bases remained unmatched. Germline CDR1 is MNHEY and CDR2 is SVGAGI. The CDR3 covers 15 residues. The CDR3 sequence is CASSLNRGYQETQYF. CDR3 DNA: TGTGCCAGCAGTCTAAACAGGGGCTATCAAGAGACCCAGTACTTC.

This chain connects TRBV11-2 to TRBJ1-1, with TRBD1 matching 9 bases. V was clipped by 5 bases and J by 0 bases; unmatched bases: 10. The CDR3 totals 17 residues. The germline V gene encodes CDR1 SGHAT and CDR2 FQNNGV. The CDR3 sequence is CASSQSPTGGMNTEAFF. In nucleotides, the CDR3 is TGTGCCAGCAGCCAATCTCCGACAGGGGGGATGAACACTGAAGCTTTCTTT.

V usage is TRBV29-1 and J usage is TRBJ1-1; D gene ambiguous. Deletions cut 5 bases from V and 6 bases from J, with 13 bases between. In germline, CDR1 is SQVTM, CDR2 ANQGSEA. This CDR3 is 12 amino acids long. CDR3 nucleotide sequence: TGCAGCGTTTCCGGCAGTACCTCTGAAGCTTTCTTT. Protein sequence: CSVSGSTSEAFF.

V is TRBV14 and J is TRBJ2-5, with D perhaps TRBD1 (5 bases). V was shortened by 1 base and J by 5 bases, with 14 bases between the two germline ends. Germline assignment: CDR1 SGHDN and CDR2 FVKESK. The CDR3 sequence is 15 residues long. CDR3: CASSQVTGAGETQYF. CDR3 DNA sequence: TGTGCCAGCAGCCAAGTCACTGGGGCCGGTGAGACCCAGTACTTC.

The chain links TRBV7-2 to TRBJ1-2; maybe TRBD1 (6 bases). Between the trimmed V and J ends, which lost 1 base and 7 bases, there was a span of 16 bases. The CDR3 extends over 15 amino acids. Germline lookup yields CDR1 SGHTA and CDR2 FQGNSA. The CDR3 coding sequence is TGTGCCAGCAGCTTAGATGCAGGGGTTTCCCTTGGCTACACCTTC. Amino acids: CASSLDAGVSLGYTF.

The chain uses TRBV7-2 and TRBJ2-2; D ambiguous. Germline V lookup: CDR1 SGHTA, CDR2 FQGNSA. This CDR3 comprises 16 residues. The V end lost 5 bases, the J end lost 0 bases, and 13 bases lay between the germline ends. CDR3 amino acids: CASSLTYSANTGELFF. In DNA, the CDR3 is TGTGCCAGCAGCCTCACTTACAGCGCGAACACCGGGGAGCTGTTTTTT. The whole variable domain, filled in from reference TRBV7-2 and TRBJ2-2, reads GAGVSQSPSNKVTEKGKDVELRCDPISGHTALYWYRQSLGQGLEFLIYFQGNSAPDKSGLPSDRFSAERTGGSVSTLTIQRTQQEDSAVYLCASSLTYSANTGELFFGEGSRLTVL.

The chain uses TRBV5-6 and TRBJ2-5; D possibly corresponds to TRBD2 (6 bases). The V gene's germline CDR1 is SGHDT and CDR2 YYEEEE. The V and J ends lost 0 bases and 4 bases respectively, with 7 bases between them. The CDR3 totals 13 residues. In DNA form, the CDR3 reads TGTGCCAGCAGCTTGGGGCGGGGAGAGACCCAGTACTTC. Residues: CASSLGRGETQYF.

The V call is TRBV30, the J call TRBJ1-2; a possible D gene is TRBD1 (6 bases). The CDR3 totals 13 residues. CDR1 is GTSNPN and CDR2 is SVGIG in the germline V gene (reference sequence). V was cut by 0 bases and J by 6 bases, with 11 bases left in between. CDR3: CAWSVGRGDGYTF. CDR3 sequence (DNA): TGTGCCTGGAGTGTCGGCAGGGGAGATGGCTACACCTTC.

Here the CDR3 DNA reads TGCGCCAGCAGCAGGGAGCATCGAGGAGATACGCAGTATTTT. Translation gives CASSREHRGDTQYF. The chain joins TRBV5-1 to TRBJ2-3, with a tentative D call TRBD2 (5 bases). Germline loops: CDR1 SGHRS, CDR2 YFSETQ. The CDR3 covers 14 residues. Trimming took 4 bases from V and 5 from J, leaving 14 bases between them.

The chain employs TRBV19 and TRBJ1-5; 11 nucleotides line up with TRBD1. The CDR3 runs to 15 residues. The ends lost 5 bases at V and 6 bases at J; junction bases unmatched: 6. Germline CDR1 reads LNHDA; CDR2 reads SQIVND (reference sequence). CDR3 amino acids: CASSGGQGAGQPQHF. In DNA, the CDR3 is TGTGCCAGTAGTGGAGGACAGGGGGCCGGTCAGCCCCAGCATTTT.

The gene calls are TRBV18 and TRBJ2-3; 9 bases map to TRBD2. J lost 5 bases, V lost 0 bases, and 12 bases had no gene match. The CDR3 runs to 18 residues. Germline lookup yields CDR1 KGHSH and CDR2 LQKENI. The CDR3 protein is CASSPPGLRGGPEDTQYF. As DNA, the CDR3 is TGTGCCAGCTCACCACCGGGTCTGCGGGGGGGCCCCGAAGATACGCAGTATTTT.

This chain uses TRBV27 with TRBJ2-7; 8 bases are shared with TRBD2. Per germline, CDR1 MNHEY and CDR2 SMNVEV (reference sequence). CDR3 length equals 15 residues. V gave up 8 bases and J gave up 0 bases; unmatched junction bases: 9. CDR3 coding DNA: TGTGCCAGCTGGAGCGGGGGCCAAAGCTCCTACGAGCAGTACTTC. Its translation is CASWSGGQSSYEQYF.